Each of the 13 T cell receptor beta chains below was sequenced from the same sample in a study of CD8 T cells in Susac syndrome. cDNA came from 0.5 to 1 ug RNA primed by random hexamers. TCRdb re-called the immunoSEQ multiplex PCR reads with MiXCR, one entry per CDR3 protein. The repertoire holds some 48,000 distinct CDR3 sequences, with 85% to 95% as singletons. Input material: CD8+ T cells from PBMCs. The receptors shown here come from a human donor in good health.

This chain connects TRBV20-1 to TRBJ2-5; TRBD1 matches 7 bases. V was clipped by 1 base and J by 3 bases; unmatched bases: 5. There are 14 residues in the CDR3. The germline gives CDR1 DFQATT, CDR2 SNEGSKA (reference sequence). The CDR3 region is CSARAFGTEETQYF. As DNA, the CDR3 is TGCAGTGCTAGAGCTTTTGGGACAGAAGAGACCCAGTACTTC.

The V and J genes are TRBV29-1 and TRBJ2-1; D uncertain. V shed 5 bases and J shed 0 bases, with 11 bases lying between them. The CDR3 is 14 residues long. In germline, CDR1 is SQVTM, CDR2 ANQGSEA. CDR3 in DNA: TGCAGCGTTACCGACTGGAGCTCCTACAATGAGCAGTTCTTC. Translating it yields CSVTDWSSYNEQFF.

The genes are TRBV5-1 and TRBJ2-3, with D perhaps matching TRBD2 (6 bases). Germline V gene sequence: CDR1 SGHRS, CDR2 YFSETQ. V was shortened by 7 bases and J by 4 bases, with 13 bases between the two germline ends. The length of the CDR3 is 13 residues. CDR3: CASGGTAADTQYF. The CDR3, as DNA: TGCGCCAGCGGGGGGACGGCAGCAGATACGCAGTATTTT.

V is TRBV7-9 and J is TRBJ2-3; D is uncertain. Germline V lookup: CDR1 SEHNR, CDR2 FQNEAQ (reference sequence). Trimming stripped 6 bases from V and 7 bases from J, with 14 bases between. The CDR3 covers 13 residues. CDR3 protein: CASSDDRLYTQYF. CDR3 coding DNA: TGTGCCAGCAGTGACGACCGGCTGTATACGCAGTATTTT.

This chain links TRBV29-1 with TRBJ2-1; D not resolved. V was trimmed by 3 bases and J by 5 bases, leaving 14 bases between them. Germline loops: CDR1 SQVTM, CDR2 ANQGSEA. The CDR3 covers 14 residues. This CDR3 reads CSVEVPPANNEQFF. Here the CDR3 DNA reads TGCAGCGTTGAGGTACCCCCGGCGAACAATGAGCAGTTCTTC.

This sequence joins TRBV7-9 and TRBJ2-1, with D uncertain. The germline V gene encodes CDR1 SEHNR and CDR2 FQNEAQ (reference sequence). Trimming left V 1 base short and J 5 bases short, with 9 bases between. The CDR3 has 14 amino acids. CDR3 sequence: CASSLVGANNEQFF. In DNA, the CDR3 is TGTGCCAGCAGCTTAGTAGGAGCGAACAATGAGCAGTTCTTC.

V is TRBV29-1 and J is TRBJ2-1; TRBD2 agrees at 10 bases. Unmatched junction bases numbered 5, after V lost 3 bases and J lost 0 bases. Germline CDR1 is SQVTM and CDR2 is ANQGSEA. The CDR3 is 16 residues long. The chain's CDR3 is CSVEGLAGASYNEQFF. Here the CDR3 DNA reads TGCAGCGTTGAGGGGCTAGCGGGAGCCTCCTACAATGAGCAGTTCTTC.

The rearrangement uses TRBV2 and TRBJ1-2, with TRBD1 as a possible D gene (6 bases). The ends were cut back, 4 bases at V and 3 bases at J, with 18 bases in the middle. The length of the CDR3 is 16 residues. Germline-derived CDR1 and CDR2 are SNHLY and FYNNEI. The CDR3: CASSAGEEKVDYGYTF. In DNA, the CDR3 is TGTGCCAGCAGTGCAGGGGAGGAAAAGGTTGACTATGGCTACACCTTC.

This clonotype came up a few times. This CDR3 is CASSQEGGELFF. The CDR3 DNA is TGTGCCAGCAGCCAAGAGGGCGGGGAGCTGTTTTTT. This chain connects TRBV3-1 to TRBJ2-2; D gene ambiguous. The V gene lost 0 bases and the J gene lost 7 bases, with 3 bases spanning the gap. The CDR3 covers 12 residues. The germline gives CDR1 LGHDT, CDR2 YNNKEL (reference sequence).

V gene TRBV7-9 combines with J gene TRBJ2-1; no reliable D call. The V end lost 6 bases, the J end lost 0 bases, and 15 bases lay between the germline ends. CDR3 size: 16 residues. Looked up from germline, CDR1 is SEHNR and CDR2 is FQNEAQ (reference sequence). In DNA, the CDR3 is TGTGCCAGCAGTTCTCTTGCGGTAAGCTCCTACAATGAGCAGTTCTTC. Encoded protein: CASSSLAVSSYNEQFF.

The chain's CDR3 is CASSDSGQAGRTDTQYF. The CDR3 DNA reads as TGTGCCAGCAGTGATTCCGGTCAGGCGGGGCGTACAGATACGCAGTATTTT. V is TRBV25-1 and J is TRBJ2-3; maybe TRBD2 (6 bases). With 3 bases removed from V and 3 bases from J, the gap between germline ends came to 19 bases. In germline, CDR1 is MGHDK, CDR2 SYGVNS. This CDR3 spans 17 amino acids.

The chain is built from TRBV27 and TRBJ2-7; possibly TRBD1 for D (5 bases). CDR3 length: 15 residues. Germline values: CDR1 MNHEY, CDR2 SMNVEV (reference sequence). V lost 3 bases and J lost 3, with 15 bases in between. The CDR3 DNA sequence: TGTGCCAGCAGTTTTCGGAGTTGGCAGGGCTACGAGCAGTACTTC. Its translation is CASSFRSWQGYEQYF.

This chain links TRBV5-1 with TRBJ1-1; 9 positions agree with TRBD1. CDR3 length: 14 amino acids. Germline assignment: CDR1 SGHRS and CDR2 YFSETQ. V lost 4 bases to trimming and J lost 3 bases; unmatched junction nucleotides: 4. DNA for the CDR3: TGCGCCAGCAGCCCCCGGACAGGGGACACTGAAGCTTTCTTT. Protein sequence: CASSPRTGDTEAFF.